A single sample is the source of the 32 T cell receptor beta chains below, sequenced in a study of PD-1 blockade in classical Hodgkin lymphoma. All the patients suffered relapse after autologous stem cell transplantation, and brentuximab vedotin exposure differed. Libraries were prepared by immunoSEQ multiplex PCR; TCRdb keeps only in-frame clonotypes and omits some of them. The sample yields around 23,000 clones, roughly 78% seen once. The sequenced sample was peripheral blood mononuclear cells (PBMCs), obtained before the second cycle of nivolumab. These receptors originate from a human donor with classical Hodgkin lymphoma.

The chain is built from TRBV28 and TRBJ2-2, with D maybe TRBD2 (6 bases). V was shortened by 9 bases and J by 4 bases, with 12 bases between the two germline ends. Germline V gives CDR1 MDHEN, CDR2 SYDVKM. This CDR3 is 13 amino acids long. The CDR3 DNA sequence: TGTGCCAGTAAGGAGGGGTTCACCGGGGAGCTGTTTTTT. Encoded protein: CASKEGFTGELFF. The full variable domain, completed using reference TRBV28 and TRBJ2-2, is DVKVTQSSRYLVKRTGEKVFLECVQDMDHENMFWYRQDPGLGLRLIYFSYDVKMKEKGDIPEGYSVSREKKERFSLILESASTNQTSMYLCASKEGFTGELFFGEGSRLTVL.

This clone was recorded once. V is TRBV28 and J is TRBJ1-5; TRBD1 matches at 7 bases. CDR1 is MDHEN and CDR2 is SYDVKM in the germline V gene. The CDR3 loop spans 15 amino acids. V shed 6 bases, J shed 7 bases, and the junction held 12 bases outside the gene matches. CDR3 in DNA: TGTGCCAGCAGCCACAGGGGAGAATCCCACCAGCCCCAGCATTTT. Protein product: CASSHRGESHQPQHF.

J is TRBJ2-7 and V is TRBV11-1; D possibly corresponds to TRBD1 (5 bases). Per the germline V gene, CDR1 is SGHAT and CDR2 is FQDESV (reference sequence). This CDR3 contains 15 residues. The V and J ends lost 0 bases and 2 bases respectively, with 11 bases between them. The CDR3 loop reads CASSLAGHPTYEQYV. The CDR3 bases are TGTGCCAGCAGCTTAGCAGGACACCCCACCTACGAGCAGTACGTC.

The chain recombines TRBV7-2 with TRBJ2-1, with 9 bases aligning to TRBD2. The CDR3 loop spans 16 amino acids. The ends lost 1 base at V and 7 bases at J; junction bases unmatched: 8. Germline V gene data show CDR1 as SGHTA and CDR2 as FQGNSA. For the CDR3, the DNA is TGTGCCAGCAGCTTAGAAGGGATTAGCGGGAGAAATGAGCAGTTCTTC. Translating gives CASSLEGISGRNEQFF.

The J gene is TRBJ1-5, the V gene TRBV4-2; D remains ambiguous. Germline CDR1 LGHNA, CDR2 YNFKEQ. With 1 base removed from V and 1 base from J, the gap between germline ends came to 5 bases. This CDR3 is 14 amino acids long. The CDR3 region is CASSQVGSNQPQHF. The CDR3 region has the DNA TGTGCCAGCAGCCAAGTAGGGAGCAATCAGCCCCAGCATTTT.

The V call is TRBV27, the J call TRBJ2-2; D is perhaps TRBD2 (6 bases). The CDR3 has 16 residues. V was pared by 5 bases and J by 6 bases, with 19 bases between. Per germline, CDR1 MNHEY and CDR2 SMNVEV (reference sequence). The CDR3 nucleotides are TGTGCCAGCAGTCCACGCCCCTCCTCTAGCGCCGGGGAGCTGTTTTTT. It codes for CASSPRPSSSAGELFF.

The chain employs TRBV6-1 and TRBJ2-3; D call uncertain. Per the germline V gene, CDR1 is MNHNS and CDR2 is SASEGT. CDR3 size: 14 residues. V lost 6 bases and J 5 bases, leaving 15 bases between the germline ends. The CDR3 sequence is CASRLTPGEDTQYF. The CDR3, as DNA: TGTGCCAGCAGGTTGACACCGGGCGAAGATACGCAGTATTTT.

The J gene is TRBJ2-3, the V gene TRBV6-1; 8 bases agree with TRBD2. V shed 0 bases and J 1 base; nucleotides not matched to a gene: 3. The CDR3 is made up of 16 amino acids. Germline values: CDR1 MNHNS, CDR2 SASEGT. The CDR3 here is CASSEAPAGGTDTQYF. The CDR3 nucleotides are TGTGCCAGCAGTGAAGCGCCAGCGGGGGGCACAGATACGCAGTATTTT.

The rearrangement uses TRBV28 and TRBJ1-2; D possibly corresponds to TRBD1 (6 bases). The V end was cut by 3 bases, the J end by 2 bases, with 10 bases between. CDR3 length: 14 residues. Germline assignment: CDR1 MDHEN and CDR2 SYDVKM. The CDR3 coding sequence is TGTGCCAGCAGTTTTCAACAGGGAAACTATGGCTACACCTTC. This translates into CASSFQQGNYGYTF.

This clone was seen just once. The V and J genes are TRBV7-9 and TRBJ2-2; D is undetermined. Per germline, CDR1 SEHNR and CDR2 FQNEAQ (reference sequence). Deletions cut 3 bases from V and 5 bases from J, with 4 bases between. The CDR3 is made up of 12 amino acids. The CDR3 sequence: CASSFGTGELFF. CDR3 in DNA: TGTGCCAGCAGCTTTGGGACCGGGGAGCTGTTTTTT.

Regarding this clone: At one end the junction does not follow the germline gene, possibly because of a read error. The gene calls are TRBV4-1 and TRBJ1-6; D is ambiguous. The CDR3 runs 15 residues. Germline V gene data show CDR1 as MGHRA and CDR2 as YSYEKL. CDR3 sequence (DNA): TGCGCCAGCACCCAATGGTACGGAAAGGACTCACCCCTCCACTTT. Protein sequence: CASTQWYGKDSPLHF.

J is TRBJ1-4 and V is TRBV29-1; D ambiguous. Germline V gives CDR1 SQVTM, CDR2 ANQGSEA. This CDR3 is built from 11 residues. V gave up 4 bases and J gave up 7 bases, with 7 bases separating them. CDR3: CSVGRAEKLFF. CDR3 DNA sequence: TGCAGCGTTGGGAGGGCTGAAAAACTGTTTTTT.

The J gene is TRBJ1-5, the V gene TRBV5-6; D gene uncertain. V lost 4 bases, J lost 2 bases, and 10 bases lay in between. CDR3 size: 14 residues. In germline, CDR1 is SGHDT, CDR2 YYEEEE. CDR3 sequence: CASSRLGGNQPQHF. The CDR3 DNA reads TGTGCCAGCAGCCGACTCGGGGGCAATCAGCCCCAGCATTTT.

The J gene is TRBJ2-5, the V gene TRBV11-2; a weak D match, TRBD2 (6 bases). The ends were cut back, 1 base at V and 2 bases at J, with 14 bases in the middle. The germline V gene encodes CDR1 SGHAT and CDR2 FQNNGV. CDR3 length: 16 amino acids. DNA of the CDR3: TGTGCCAGCAGCTTAGGTTCGGGTGCGGGGCAAGAGACCCAGTACTTC. It codes for CASSLGSGAGQETQYF.

This chain uses TRBV11-3 with TRBJ1-3, with 11 bases matching TRBD1. V trimming: 1 base; J trimming: 0 bases; junction bases outside the gene matches: 8. CDR1 and CDR2 (germline): SGHNT, YENEEA. This CDR3 region has 19 residues. CDR3 region: CASSLARGDRGDSGNTIYF. In DNA form, the CDR3 reads TGTGCCAGCAGCTTAGCCCGGGGGGACAGGGGGGACTCTGGAAACACCATATATTTT. Looking up the rest from reference TRBV11-3 and TRBJ1-3 gives the full variable domain: EAGVVQSPRYKIIEKKQPVAFWCNPISGHNTLYWYLQNLGQGPELLIRYENEEAVDDSQLPKDRFSAERLKGVDSTLKIQPAELGDSAVYLCASSLARGDRGDSGNTIYFGEGSWLTVV.

This chain uses TRBV6-6 with TRBJ1-5, with no clear D. This CDR3 region has 13 residues. Germline lookup yields CDR1 MNHNY and CDR2 SVGAGI (reference sequence). Trimming pared 0 bases from V and 7 bases from J, leaving 7 bases between. CDR3: CASSYSDVQPQHF. CDR3 sequence (DNA): TGTGCCAGCAGTTACTCGGACGTACAGCCCCAGCATTTT.

This chain links TRBV27 with TRBJ1-1, with D possibly being TRBD1 (6 bases). The CDR3 contains 15 residues. CDR1 is MNHEY, CDR2 SMNVEV, per germline (reference sequence). V gave up 0 bases and J gave up 4 bases, with 12 bases separating them. The CDR3 is CASSLSRGAATEAFF. In nucleotides, the CDR3 is TGTGCCAGCAGTTTATCGAGGGGGGCAGCCACTGAAGCTTTCTTT.

The chain couples TRBV7-2 to TRBJ2-3, with D possibly called TRBD1 or TRBD2 (5 bases each). CDR1 is SGHTA and CDR2 is FQGNSA in the germline V gene. Trimming cost V 7 bases and J 5 bases, with 22 bases left between them. The CDR3 extends over 16 amino acids. The CDR3 protein is CASNLSGRGRQDTQYF. The CDR3 DNA is TGTGCCAGCAACCTATCGGGACGAGGCAGGCAAGATACGCAGTATTTT.

V and J are TRBV21-1 and TRBJ2-5; the D call TRBD1 from the table was never checked on the DNA. TRBV21-1 is annotated as a pseudogene. This CDR3 has 11 amino acids. CDR3 loop: CASSTQETQYF. DNA for the CDR3: TGTGCCAGCAGCACACAAGAGACCCAGTACTTC.

V is TRBV10-3 and J is TRBJ1-2; TRBD1 might be the D (5 bases). The CDR3 extends over 15 amino acids. CDR1 is ENHRY and CDR2 is SYGVKD in the germline V gene. Trimming took off 0 bases at V and 5 bases at J, with 13 bases between the two ends. Written as DNA, the CDR3 is TGTGCCATCAGTGAGTCGATAAAACAGGTTTATGGCTACACCTTC. Translated: CAISESIKQVYGYTF.

The CDR3 is CASSPIPGSYGYTF. In DNA, the CDR3 is TGCGCCAGCAGCCCCATTCCAGGTTCCTATGGCTACACCTTC. The rearrangement joins TRBV4-3 to TRBJ1-2; D unclear. From germline, CDR1 is LGHNA and CDR2 YSLEER. The CDR3 is 14 amino acids. Trimming took 4 bases from V and 4 from J, leaving 13 bases between them.

The rearrangement joins TRBV5-1 to TRBJ1-3, with D possibly being TRBD1 (6 bases). The CDR3 extends over 15 amino acids. V shed 2 bases and J shed 2 bases, with 11 bases lying between them. From germline, CDR1 is SGHRS and CDR2 YFSETQ. The CDR3 region is CASSLQGSPGNTIYF. CDR3 bases: TGCGCCAGCAGCTTACAGGGCTCGCCTGGAAACACCATATATTTT. Variable domain in full (rest from reference TRBV5-1 and TRBJ1-3): KAGVTQTPRYLIKTRGQQVTLSCSPISGHRSVSWYQQTPGQGLQFLFEYFSETQRNKGNFPGRFSGRQFSNSRSEMNVSTLELGDSALYLCASSLQGSPGNTIYFGEGSWLTVV.

The chain links TRBV19 to TRBJ2-3; 7 bases match TRBD2. Germline assignment: CDR1 LNHDA and CDR2 SQIVND (reference sequence). J gave up 1 base and V 6 bases, and 7 bases lay outside the gene matches. The CDR3 length is 15 residues. This chain's CDR3 is CASRPRTSGTDTQYF. The DNA for the CDR3 is TGTGCCAGTAGACCTAGGACTAGTGGCACAGATACGCAGTATTTT. Variable domain in full (rest from reference TRBV19 and TRBJ2-3): DGGITQSPKYLFRKEGQNVTLSCEQNLNHDAMYWYRQDPGQGLRLIYYSQIVNDFQKGDIAEGYSVSREKKESFPLTVTSAQKNPTAFYLCASRPRTSGTDTQYFGPGTRLTVL.

The chain recombines TRBV4-3 with TRBJ2-2; D perhaps matches TRBD1 (7 bases). CDR3 length: 14 amino acids. CDR1 is LGHNA, CDR2 YSLEER, per germline. Trimming cost V 7 bases and J 6 bases, with 15 bases left between them. The CDR3 bases are TGCGCCAGCACCAGCCAGGGGGGAGCCGGGGAGCTGTTTTTT. The encoded protein is CASTSQGGAGELFF.

The genes are TRBV6-1 and TRBJ2-1; 8 bases are shared with TRBD1. The length of the CDR3 is 15 residues. Germline CDR1 MNHNS, CDR2 SASEGT. After removal of 7 bases from V and 3 bases from J, the junction contained 8 bases not matched to a gene. This CDR3 reads CASKTGTGNYNEQFF. In nucleotides, the CDR3 is TGTGCCAGCAAAACCGGGACAGGCAACTACAATGAGCAGTTCTTC.

The gene calls are TRBV6-5 and TRBJ2-5, with 10 bases that match TRBD1. CDR3 length: 14 amino acids. CDR1 is MNHEY, CDR2 SVGAGI, per germline. With V trimmed by 5 bases and J by 5 bases, 5 bases remained unmatched. CDR3 DNA sequence: TGTGCCAGCAGTGGCGACAGGGGGCAGGAGACCCAGTACTTC. Its translation: CASSGDRGQETQYF.

This chain joins TRBV5-4 and TRBJ2-4; D possibly corresponds to TRBD2 (5 bases). The CDR3 has 14 residues. V lost 0 bases and J lost 3, with 7 bases in between. CDR1 and CDR2 from the germline V gene are SGHNT and YYREEE (reference sequence). The CDR3 nucleotides are TGTGCCAGCAGCTTGGGTAGCGACAAAAACATTCAGTACTTC. Translation gives CASSLGSDKNIQYF. Full variable domain (outside the CDR3, taken from reference TRBV5-4 and TRBJ2-4): ETGVTQSPTHLIKTRGQQVTLRCSSQSGHNTVSWYQQALGQGPQFIFQYYREEENGRGNFPPRFSGLQFPNYSSELNVNALELDDSALYLCASSLGSDKNIQYFGAGTRLSVL.

The chain combines TRBV9 with TRBJ2-7; D ambiguous. The V gene lost 3 bases and the J gene lost 0 bases, with 10 bases spanning the gap. CDR3 size: 14 residues. Germline CDR1 is SGDLS and CDR2 is YYNGEE. The CDR3 protein is CASSGRANSYEQYF. DNA for the CDR3: TGTGCCAGCAGCGGCCGGGCCAACTCCTACGAGCAGTACTTC.

The genes are TRBV2 and TRBJ2-1; D is unclear. The CDR3 is 12 amino acids. Trimming removed 3 bases from V and 8 bases from J, with 8 bases in between. The germline CDR1 and CDR2 sequences are SNHLY and FYNNEI. CDR3 sequence reads: CASSEGWDEQFF. The CDR3 DNA is TGTGCCAGCAGTGAGGGGTGGGATGAGCAGTTCTTC.

This chain connects TRBV28 to TRBJ2-2; D is unclear. This CDR3 has 13 amino acids. V gave up 10 bases and J gave up 2 bases, with 11 bases separating them. Germline-derived CDR1 and CDR2 are MDHEN and SYDVKM. Here the CDR3 reads CATAAPNTGELFF. Here the CDR3 DNA reads TGTGCCACCGCGGCGCCCAACACCGGGGAGCTGTTTTTT.

The chain carries TRBV11-2 and TRBJ1-1, with D hard to call. CDR3 length: 14 residues. V gave up 0 bases and J gave up 5 bases, with 10 bases separating them. The germline gives CDR1 SGHAT, CDR2 FQNNGV. CDR3: CASSLDNRGTEAFF. DNA of the CDR3: TGTGCCAGCAGCTTAGATAACCGAGGGACTGAAGCTTTCTTT. Together with reference TRBV11-2 and TRBJ1-1, the CDR3 gives the full variable domain: EAGVAQSPRYKIIEKRQSVAFWCNPISGHATLYWYQQILGQGPKLLIQFQNNGVVDDSQLPKDRFSAERLKGVDSTLKIQPAKLEDSAVYLCASSLDNRGTEAFFGQGTRLTVV.

V and J are TRBV2 and TRBJ1-5; the match to TRBD1 covers 8 bases. V lost 6 bases to trimming and J lost 5 bases; unmatched junction nucleotides: 6. This CDR3 has 14 amino acids. Germline lookup yields CDR1 SNHLY and CDR2 FYNNEI. CDR3 region: CASRGDRRHQPQHF. DNA of the CDR3: TGTGCCAGCAGGGGGGACAGGCGGCATCAGCCCCAGCATTTT. Full variable domain (missing parts from reference TRBV2 and TRBJ1-5): EPEVTQTPSHQVTQMGQEVILRCVPISNHLYFYWYRQILGQKVEFLVSFYNNEISEKSEIFDDQFSVERPDGSNFTLKIRSTKLEDSAMYFCASRGDRRHQPQHFGDGTRLSIL.